Included here is one TCR beta chain sequence, with context. Antigen specificity is unknown. These data come from a study of post-analysis software for immune sequencing data. Study details: Disease courses included relapsing-remitting, secondary progressive and progressive-relapsing multiple sclerosis.

Tagging with unique molecular identifiers was a feature of the TCR beta cDNA libraries. When about 0.85 to 11 million T cells were used, they gave approximately 450,000 cDNA molecules. In TCRdb, the PCR reads were re-called with MiXCR into one record per CDR3 protein. This table holds fewer than 850,000 distinct CDR3 sequences, about half found once. Germline trimming cut 0 bases from V and 9 bases from J; bases unmatched to any gene: 9. Germline V gives CDR1 DFQATT, CDR2 SNEGSKA (reference sequence). The CDR3 is made up of 14 amino acids. Whole-study findings and limits: Elevated frequency relative to controls characterized roughly 5 TRBV segments in patients, TRBV5-6, TRBV5-1 and TRBV20-1 among them. Samples from one preparation batch, clustered by F measure, grouped strongly together. Among multiple sclerosis patients, normalized Chao1 diversity was significantly below that of controls.

This TCR derives from a girl aged 5 to 17 with multiple sclerosis. V and J are TRBV20-1 and TRBJ2-7; 9 nucleotides match TRBD1. Sequencing used blood. The CDR3 region is CSARDRDRVNVQYF. In DNA form, the CDR3 reads TGCAGTGCTAGAGATCGGGACAGGGTTAATGTGCAGTACTTC.